These 18 T cell receptor beta chains share one sample of origin, sequenced in a study of beta chain features in type 1 diabetes. General study results and limits: TCRB CDR3s were moderately but significantly shorter in Type 1 diabetes patients in all four CD4+ subsets.

These receptors' antigens are unknown. The entirety of the isolated RNA underwent reverse transcription, so expressed TCRB transcripts were sequenced. Method: immunoSEQ multiplex PCR; TCRdb's copy keeps in-frame clones and lacks some. The sample includes about 660,000 clones, about 14% of them seen just once. The sequencing input was naive CD4+ T cells from blood. The receptors were sampled from a man in his late teens or twenties with type 1 diabetes.

This clone was counted only a few times. The chain has TRBV7-2 and TRBJ2-5; D gene unclear. This CDR3 is built from 13 residues. Germline V gene data show CDR1 as SGHTA and CDR2 as FQGNSA. Deletions cut 3 bases from V and 3 bases from J, with 8 bases between. This CDR3 reads CASSFQPKETQYF. CDR3 DNA sequence: TGTGCCAGCAGCTTCCAGCCAAAAGAGACCCAGTACTTC.

The V call is TRBV6-6, the J call TRBJ2-7; TRBD1 matches 9 bases. Germline loops: CDR1 MNHNY, CDR2 SVGAGI (reference sequence). Trimming at V came to 6 bases and at J to 2 bases, leaving 8 bases not matched to a gene. CDR3 length: 15 amino acids. The CDR3 coding sequence is TGTGCCAGCAGCATACCCGACAGGGGGACCTACGAGCAGTACTTC. Amino acids: CASSIPDRGTYEQYF.

The rearrangement links TRBV28 to TRBJ1-2; D gene uncertain. V lost 2 bases, J lost 1 base, and 8 bases lay in between. In germline, CDR1 is MDHEN, CDR2 SYDVKM. This CDR3 has 14 amino acids. The DNA for the CDR3 is TGTGCCAGCAGTTTAGCAGCCCTTAACTATGGCTACACCTTC. It encodes CASSLAALNYGYTF.

V usage is TRBV11-2 and J usage is TRBJ2-5, with D perhaps matching TRBD2 (6 bases). This CDR3 has 12 amino acids. Germline V gene data show CDR1 as SGHAT and CDR2 as FQNNGV. V gave up 6 bases and J gave up 4 bases, with 9 bases separating them. Here the CDR3 reads CASRSSVETQYF. CDR3 coding DNA: TGTGCCAGCAGGTCTAGCGTAGAGACCCAGTACTTC.

This clone was observed a few times. The chain uses TRBV28 and TRBJ1-2; 7 bases match TRBD1. In germline, CDR1 is MDHEN, CDR2 SYDVKM. The CDR3 is 14 amino acids. V shed 5 bases, J shed 5 bases, and the junction held 8 bases outside the gene matches. As DNA, the CDR3 is TGTGCCAGCAGTCTACAACAGGGGCGTTATGGCTACACCTTC. Translated, it gives CASSLQQGRYGYTF.

The gene calls are TRBV30 and TRBJ2-4; a possible D gene is TRBD1 (5 bases). Germline V CDR1 and CDR2: GTSNPN, SVGIG (reference sequence). This CDR3 contains 11 residues. Trimming left V 1 base short and J 7 bases short, with 5 bases between. The CDR3 sequence is CAWSEGNIQYF. CDR3 sequence (DNA): TGTGCCTGGAGTGAGGGGAACATTCAGTACTTC.

J is TRBJ1-4 and V is TRBV30, with unresolved D. The CDR3 is made up of 15 amino acids. The V and J ends lost 1 base and 7 bases respectively, with 16 bases between them. Germline-derived CDR1 and CDR2 are GTSNPN and SVGIG (reference sequence). CDR3 in DNA: TGTGCCTGGAGTGGCGGTCCAGGAATGGTTGAAAAACTGTTTTTT. Protein product: CAWSGGPGMVEKLFF.

The chain couples TRBV18 to TRBJ1-1, with TRBD1 matching over 7 bases. This CDR3 is 15 amino acids long. J lost 1 base, V lost 6 bases, and 8 bases had no gene match. CDR1 is KGHSH and CDR2 is LQKENI in the germline V gene. CDR3: CASSPQGQPNTEAFF. The DNA of the CDR3 is TGTGCCAGCTCGCCCCAGGGACAGCCGAACACTGAAGCTTTCTTT. The full variable domain, completed using reference TRBV18 and TRBJ1-1, is NAGVMQNPRHLVRRRGQEARLRCSPMKGHSHVYWYRQLPEEGLKFMVYLQKENIIDESGMPKERFSAEFPKEGPSILRIQQVVRGDSAAYFCASSPQGQPNTEAFFGQGTRLTVV.

This chain links TRBV28 with TRBJ1-2; 9 nucleotides line up with TRBD1. The germline V gene encodes CDR1 MDHEN and CDR2 SYDVKM. V gave up 3 bases and J gave up 14 bases; unmatched junction bases: 7. CDR3 length: 12 residues. In nucleotides, the CDR3 is TGTGCCAGCAGTTTGGGCACCGGACAGGGGACCTTC. Translated: CASSLGTGQGTF.

This sequence joins TRBV6-1 and TRBJ1-5; D is ambiguous. The CDR3 runs 13 residues. Trimming removed 6 bases from V and 5 bases from J, with 11 bases in between. The V gene's germline CDR1 is MNHNS and CDR2 SASEGT. DNA for the CDR3: TGTGCCAGCAGCCTCGCTACGGATCAGCCCCAGCATTTT. The encoded protein is CASSLATDQPQHF.

About this clone: This CDR3 is also generated by other DNA sequences in the sample. V usage is TRBV2 and J usage is TRBJ1-5; D is unresolved. V shed 6 bases and J shed 1 base, with 7 bases lying between them. The length of the CDR3 is 13 residues. Germline V lookup: CDR1 SNHLY, CDR2 FYNNEI. As DNA, the CDR3 is TGTGCCAGCAGCCGGGAGAGCAATCAGCCCCAGCATTTT. Its translation: CASSRESNQPQHF.

The chain recombines TRBV6-5 with TRBJ2-7; 10 bases are shared with TRBD2. The CDR3 has 13 residues. V shed 8 bases and J 7 bases; nucleotides not matched to a gene: 8. Germline lookup yields CDR1 MNHEY and CDR2 SVGAGI. The CDR3 sequence is CASVGTSDVEQYF. In DNA, the CDR3 is TGTGCCAGCGTTGGGACTAGCGATGTGGAGCAGTACTTC.

V and J are TRBV2 and TRBJ2-1, with D perhaps given as TRBD1 or TRBD2 (5 bases each). Germline CDR1 reads SNHLY; CDR2 reads FYNNEI. V shed 6 bases and J shed 0 bases, with 12 bases lying between them. CDR3 length equals 15 residues. This CDR3 reads CASRVRGDSYNEQFF. CDR3 in DNA: TGTGCCAGCAGGGTAAGAGGGGACTCCTACAATGAGCAGTTCTTC. The variable domain in full, completed from reference TRBV2 and TRBJ2-1, reads EPEVTQTPSHQVTQMGQEVILRCVPISNHLYFYWYRQILGQKVEFLVSFYNNEISEKSEIFDDQFSVERPDGSNFTLKIRSTKLEDSAMYFCASRVRGDSYNEQFFGPGTRLTVL.

CDR3 region: CASGRGRSYEQYF. The CDR3 DNA follows: TGTGCCAGCGGCCGGGGACGATCCTACGAGCAGTACTTC. The chain carries TRBV28 and TRBJ2-7, with D possibly called TRBD1 or TRBD2 (5 bases each). CDR3 length: 13 amino acids. Trimming left V 8 bases short and J 1 base short, with 12 bases between. The germline V gene has CDR1 MDHEN and CDR2 SYDVKM.

This clone was found a few times. The chain combines TRBV2 with TRBJ2-1, with 9 bases aligning to TRBD2. V shed 4 bases, J shed 5 bases, and the junction held 6 bases outside the gene matches. The CDR3 loop spans 15 amino acids. The germline CDR1 and CDR2 sequences are SNHLY and FYNNEI. The CDR3 loop reads CASSVAGAGNNEQFF. The CDR3 DNA sequence: TGTGCCAGCAGTGTAGCGGGAGCTGGGAACAATGAGCAGTTCTTC.

The table lists this clone with a few counts. CDR3: CASGTGREETQYF. CDR3 in DNA: TGTGCCAGTGGGACAGGGCGTGAAGAGACCCAGTACTTC. V usage is TRBV19 and J usage is TRBJ2-5, with TRBD1 identical over 9 bases. Per germline, CDR1 LNHDA and CDR2 SQIVND (reference sequence). This CDR3 has 13 residues. V lost 8 bases and J lost 3; bases outside the gene matches: 4.

The chain uses TRBV30 and TRBJ2-7; 8 bases are shared with TRBD1. Trimming at V came to 2 bases and at J to 0 bases, leaving 6 bases not matched to a gene. Germline values: CDR1 GTSNPN, CDR2 SVGIG (reference sequence). The CDR3 is 15 residues long. CDR3 sequence: CAWSTGDRGSYEQYF. The CDR3 nucleotides are TGTGCCTGGAGTACGGGCGACAGGGGCTCCTACGAGCAGTACTTC.

This clone has just a few counts. This chain links TRBV28 with TRBJ2-6; D gene unclear. Trimming took 8 bases from V and 4 from J, leaving 0 bases between them. The germline V gene has CDR1 MDHEN and CDR2 SYDVKM. This CDR3 has 10 amino acids. CDR3 bases: TGTGCCAGCGGGGCCAACGTCCTGACTTTC. This sequence encodes CASGANVLTF.